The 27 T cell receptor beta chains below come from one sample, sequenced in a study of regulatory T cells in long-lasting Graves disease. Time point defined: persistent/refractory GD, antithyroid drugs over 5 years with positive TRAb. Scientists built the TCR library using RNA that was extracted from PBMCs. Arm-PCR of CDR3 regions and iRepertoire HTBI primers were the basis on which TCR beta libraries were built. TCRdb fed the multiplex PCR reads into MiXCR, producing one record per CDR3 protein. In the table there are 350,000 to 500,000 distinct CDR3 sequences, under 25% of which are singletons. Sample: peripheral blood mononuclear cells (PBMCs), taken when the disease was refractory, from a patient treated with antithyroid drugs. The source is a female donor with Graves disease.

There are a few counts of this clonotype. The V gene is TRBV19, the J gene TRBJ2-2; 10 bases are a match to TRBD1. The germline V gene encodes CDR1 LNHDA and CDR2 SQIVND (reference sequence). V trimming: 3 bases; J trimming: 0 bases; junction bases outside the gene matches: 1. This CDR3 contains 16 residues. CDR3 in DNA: TGTGCCAGTAGTATTGGACAGGGGGCGAACACCGGGGAGCTGTTTTTT. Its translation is CASSIGQGANTGELFF.

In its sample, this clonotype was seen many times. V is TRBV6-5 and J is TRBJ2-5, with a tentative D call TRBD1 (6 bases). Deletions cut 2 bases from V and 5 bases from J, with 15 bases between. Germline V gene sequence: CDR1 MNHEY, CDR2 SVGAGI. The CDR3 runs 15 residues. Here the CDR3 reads CASSYRGFRSETQYF. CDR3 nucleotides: TGTGCCAGCAGTTACAGGGGGTTTCGGTCTGAGACCCAGTACTTC.

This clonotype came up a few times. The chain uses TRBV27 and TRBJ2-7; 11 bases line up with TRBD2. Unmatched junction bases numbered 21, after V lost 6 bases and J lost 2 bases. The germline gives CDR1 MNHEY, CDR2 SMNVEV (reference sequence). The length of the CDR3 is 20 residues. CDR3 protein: CASSRYAPGPIAGGTYEQYF. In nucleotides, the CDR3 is TGTGCCAGCAGCCGTTATGCCCCCGGTCCGATAGCGGGGGGGACCTACGAGCAGTACTTC.

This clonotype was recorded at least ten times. The CDR3 nucleotides are TGTGCCAGCTGCCTGGGGGCGGCGAACACTGAAGCTTTCTTT. Encoded protein: CASCLGAANTEAFF. The rearrangement links TRBV12-3 or TRBV12-4 to TRBJ1-1; D possibly corresponds to TRBD1 (6 bases). This CDR3 is built from 14 residues. V dropped 8 bases and J dropped 1 base, with 14 bases sitting between them.

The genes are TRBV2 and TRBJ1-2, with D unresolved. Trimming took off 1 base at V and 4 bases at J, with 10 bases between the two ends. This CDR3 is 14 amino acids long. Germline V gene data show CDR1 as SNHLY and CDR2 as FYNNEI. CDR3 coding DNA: TGTGCCAGCAGTGAAGTCACTTACAGCTATGGCTACACCTTC. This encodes CASSEVTYSYGYTF.

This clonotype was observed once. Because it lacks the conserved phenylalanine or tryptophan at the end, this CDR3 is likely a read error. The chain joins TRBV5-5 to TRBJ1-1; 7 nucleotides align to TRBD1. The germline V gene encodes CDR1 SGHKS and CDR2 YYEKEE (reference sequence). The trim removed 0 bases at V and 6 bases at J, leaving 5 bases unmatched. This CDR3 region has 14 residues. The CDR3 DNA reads TGTGCCAGCAGCTTGGAAGGGGGCCTGCCTGAAGCTTTCTCT. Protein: CASSLEGGLPEAFS.

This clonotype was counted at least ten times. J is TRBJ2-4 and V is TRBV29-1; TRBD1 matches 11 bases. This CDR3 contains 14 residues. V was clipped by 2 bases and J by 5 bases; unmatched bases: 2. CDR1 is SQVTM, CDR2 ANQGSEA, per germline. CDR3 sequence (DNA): TGCAGCGTTGAAACGGACAGGGGGCAAAACATTCAGTACTTC. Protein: CSVETDRGQNIQYF.

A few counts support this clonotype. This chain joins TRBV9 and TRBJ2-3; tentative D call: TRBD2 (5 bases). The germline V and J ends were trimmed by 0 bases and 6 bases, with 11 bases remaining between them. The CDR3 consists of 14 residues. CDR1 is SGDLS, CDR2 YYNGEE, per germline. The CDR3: CASSVDPSRDTQYF. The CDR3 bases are TGTGCCAGCAGCGTAGATCCTAGCAGGGATACGCAGTATTTT.

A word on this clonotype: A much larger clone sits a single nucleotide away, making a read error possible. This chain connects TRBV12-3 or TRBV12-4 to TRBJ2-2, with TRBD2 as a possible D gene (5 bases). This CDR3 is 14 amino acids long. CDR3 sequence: CASSAGEHTGELSF. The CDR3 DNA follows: TGTGCCAGCAGCGCTGGAGAGCACACCGGGGAGCTGTCTTTT.

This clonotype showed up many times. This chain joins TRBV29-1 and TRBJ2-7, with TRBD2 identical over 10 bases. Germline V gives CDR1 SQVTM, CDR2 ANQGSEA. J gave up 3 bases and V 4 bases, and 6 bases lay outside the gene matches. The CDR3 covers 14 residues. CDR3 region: CSVGGASGSYEQYF. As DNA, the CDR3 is TGCAGCGTTGGGGGCGCTAGCGGGAGCTACGAGCAGTACTTC.

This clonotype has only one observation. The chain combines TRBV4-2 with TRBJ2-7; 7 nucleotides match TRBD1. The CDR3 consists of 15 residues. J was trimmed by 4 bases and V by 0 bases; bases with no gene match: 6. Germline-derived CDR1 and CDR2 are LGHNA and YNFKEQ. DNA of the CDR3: TGTGCCAGCAGCCAAGATACAGGGGTTTTTTACGAGCAGTACTTC. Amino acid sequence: CASSQDTGVFYEQYF.

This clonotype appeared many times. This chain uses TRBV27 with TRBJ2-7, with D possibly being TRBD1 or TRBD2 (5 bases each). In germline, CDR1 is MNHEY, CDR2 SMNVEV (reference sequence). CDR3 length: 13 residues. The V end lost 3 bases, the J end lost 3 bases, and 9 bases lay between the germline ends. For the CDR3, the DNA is TGTGCCAGCAGTTTGGGGGTGGACTACGAGCAGTACTTC. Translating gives CASSLGVDYEQYF.

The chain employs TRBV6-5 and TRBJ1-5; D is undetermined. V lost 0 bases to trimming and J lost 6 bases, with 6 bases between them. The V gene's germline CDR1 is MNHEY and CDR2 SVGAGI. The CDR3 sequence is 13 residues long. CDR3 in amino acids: CASSYSGIQPQHF. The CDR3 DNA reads TGTGCCAGCAGTTACTCGGGGATTCAGCCCCAGCATTTT.

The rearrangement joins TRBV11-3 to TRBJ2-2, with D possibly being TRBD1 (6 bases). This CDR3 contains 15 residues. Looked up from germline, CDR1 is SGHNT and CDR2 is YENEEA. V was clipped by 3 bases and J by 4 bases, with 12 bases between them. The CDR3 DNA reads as TGTGCCAGCAGCTTGGGCAACAGGGCCACCGGGGAGCTGTTTTTT. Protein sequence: CASSLGNRATGELFF.

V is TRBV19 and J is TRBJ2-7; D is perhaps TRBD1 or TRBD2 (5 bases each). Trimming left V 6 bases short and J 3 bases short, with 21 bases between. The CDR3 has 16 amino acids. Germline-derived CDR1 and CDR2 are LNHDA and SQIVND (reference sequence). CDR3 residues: CASSIATGRQYYEQYF. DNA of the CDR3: TGTGCCAGTAGCATTGCTACGGGACGGCAATACTACGAGCAGTACTTC.

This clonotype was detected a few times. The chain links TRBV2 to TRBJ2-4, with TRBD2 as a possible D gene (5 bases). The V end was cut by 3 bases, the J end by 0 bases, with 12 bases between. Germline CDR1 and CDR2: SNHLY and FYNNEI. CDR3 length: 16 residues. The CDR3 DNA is TGTGCCAGCAGTGATAGGGCCCGGGGAGCCAAAAACATTCAGTACTTC. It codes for CASSDRARGAKNIQYF.

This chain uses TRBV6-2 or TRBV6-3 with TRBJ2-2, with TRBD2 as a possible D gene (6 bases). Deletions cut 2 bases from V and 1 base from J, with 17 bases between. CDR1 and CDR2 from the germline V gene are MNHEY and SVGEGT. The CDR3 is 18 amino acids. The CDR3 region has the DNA TGTGCCAGCAGTTACGGCTTTGTATGGGGGGAGAACACCGGGGAGCTGTTTTTT. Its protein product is CASSYGFVWGENTGELFF.

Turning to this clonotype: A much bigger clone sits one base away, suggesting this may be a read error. The CDR3 loop is CRARDPGNIQYF. CDR3 in DNA: TGCAGGGCTAGAGACCCGGGAAACATTCAGTACTTC. The rearrangement uses TRBV20-1 and TRBJ2-4; D ambiguous. From germline, CDR1 is DFQATT and CDR2 SNEGSKA (reference sequence). CDR3 length: 12 amino acids.

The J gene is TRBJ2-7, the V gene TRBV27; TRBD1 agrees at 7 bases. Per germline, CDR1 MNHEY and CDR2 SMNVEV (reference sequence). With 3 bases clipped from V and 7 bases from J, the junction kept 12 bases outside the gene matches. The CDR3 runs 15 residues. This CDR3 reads CASSFFGQVLDEQYF. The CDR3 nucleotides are TGTGCCAGCAGTTTTTTTGGACAGGTCCTAGATGAGCAGTACTTC.

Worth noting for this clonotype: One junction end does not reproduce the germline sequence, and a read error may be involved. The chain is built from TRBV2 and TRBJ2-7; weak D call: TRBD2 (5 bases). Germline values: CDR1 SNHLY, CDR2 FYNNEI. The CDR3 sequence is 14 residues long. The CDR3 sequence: CASSLGAPFYEQYF. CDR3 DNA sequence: TGCGCCAGCAGCTTGGGAGCCCCTTTCTACGAGCAGTACTTC.

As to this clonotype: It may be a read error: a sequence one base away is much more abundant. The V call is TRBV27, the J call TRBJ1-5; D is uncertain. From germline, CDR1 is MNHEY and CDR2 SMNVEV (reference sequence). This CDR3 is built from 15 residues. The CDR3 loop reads CASSLSGFCNQLQHF. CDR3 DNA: TGTGCCAGCAGTTTATCAGGGTTTTGCAATCAGCTCCAGCATTTT.

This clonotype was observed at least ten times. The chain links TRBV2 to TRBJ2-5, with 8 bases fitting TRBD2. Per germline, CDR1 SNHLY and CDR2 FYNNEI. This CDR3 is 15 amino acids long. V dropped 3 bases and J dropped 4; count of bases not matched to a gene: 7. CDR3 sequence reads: CASSDGTRGLETQYF. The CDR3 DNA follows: TGTGCCAGCAGTGACGGGACTAGAGGTTTAGAGACCCAGTACTTC.

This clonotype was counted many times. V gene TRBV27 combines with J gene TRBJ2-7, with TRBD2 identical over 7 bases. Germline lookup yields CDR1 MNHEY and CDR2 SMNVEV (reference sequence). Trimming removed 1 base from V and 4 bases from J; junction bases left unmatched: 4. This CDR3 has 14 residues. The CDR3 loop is CASSLYRTRYEQYF. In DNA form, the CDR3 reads TGTGCCAGCAGTTTATACAGGACTAGGTACGAGCAGTACTTC.

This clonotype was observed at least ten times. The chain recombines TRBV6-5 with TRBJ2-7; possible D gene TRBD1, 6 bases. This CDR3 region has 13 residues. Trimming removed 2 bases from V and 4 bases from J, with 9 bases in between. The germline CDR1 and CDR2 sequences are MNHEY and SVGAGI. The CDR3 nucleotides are TGTGCCAGCAGTTACGTCACAGGGTACGAGCAGTACTTC. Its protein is CASSYVTGYEQYF.

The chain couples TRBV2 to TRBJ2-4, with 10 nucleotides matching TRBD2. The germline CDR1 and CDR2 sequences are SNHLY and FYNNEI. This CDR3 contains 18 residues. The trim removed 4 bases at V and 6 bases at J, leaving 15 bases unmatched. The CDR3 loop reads CASSVYSSGGIEGNIQYF. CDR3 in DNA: TGTGCCAGCAGTGTCTATTCTAGCGGGGGTATCGAGGGAAACATTCAGTACTTC.

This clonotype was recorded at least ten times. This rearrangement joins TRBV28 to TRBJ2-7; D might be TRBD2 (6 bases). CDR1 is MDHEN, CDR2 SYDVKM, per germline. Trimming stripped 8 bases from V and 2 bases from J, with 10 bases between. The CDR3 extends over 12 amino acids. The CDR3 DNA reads TGTGCCAGCTTGGGCGGGACCTACGAGCAGTACTTC. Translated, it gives CASLGGTYEQYF.

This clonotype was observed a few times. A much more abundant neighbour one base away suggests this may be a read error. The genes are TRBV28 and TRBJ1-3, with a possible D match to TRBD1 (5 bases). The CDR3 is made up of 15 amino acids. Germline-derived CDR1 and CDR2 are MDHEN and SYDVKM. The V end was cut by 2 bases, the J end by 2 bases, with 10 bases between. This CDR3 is CASSLTGGPGNTIYF. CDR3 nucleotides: TGTGCCAGCAGTTTAACAGGAGGTCCTGGAAACACCATATATTTT.